The rows below give T cell receptor beta chains drawn from one sample of a study of blood T cell repertoires in COVID-19. Sequenced by immunoSEQ multiplex PCR; TCRdb stores in-frame clones only, minus some. The sample gives some 300,000 clones, approximately 80% of which show up once; around 3.9% is in the top ten. The sample consisted of peripheral blood. These receptors were obtained from a woman aged 45-60 years with active or convalescent COVID-19. Both conserved end residues are part of each CDR3. Each record gives: clone size, D gene, V gene, J gene, CDR3 protein, CDR3 DNA. D genes are given only for firm matches. Size values are once, few and many counts, or a class for expanded clones, and some rows have none.

clone_size: once; d_call: TRBD2; v_call: TRBV5-6; j_call: TRBJ2-4; cdr3_aa: CASSGRTSGRSYKNIQYF; cdr3_nt: TGTGCCAGCAGCGGGAGGACTAGCGGGAGGAGTTACAAAAACATTCAGTACTTC
clone_size: .; d_call: .; v_call: TRBV12-5; j_call: TRBJ1-2; cdr3_aa: CASGLGYKDSQFNYGYTF; cdr3_nt: TGTGCTAGTGGTTTGGGCTACAAGGACAGCCAATTTAACTATGGCTACACCTTC
clone_size: once; d_call: .; v_call: TRBV10-3; j_call: TRBJ2-3; cdr3_aa: CAISLGSRADTQYF; cdr3_nt: TGTGCCATCAGTCTTGGGAGCCGGGCAGATACGCAGTATTTT
clone_size: .; d_call: .; v_call: TRBV7-2; j_call: TRBJ1-2; cdr3_aa: CASSLVSKGNYGYTF; cdr3_nt: TGTGCCAGCAGCTTAGTATCGAAGGGGAACTATGGCTACACCTTC
clone_size: .; d_call: .; v_call: TRBV5-4; j_call: TRBJ2-2; cdr3_aa: CASSWEGVSLGTGELFF; cdr3_nt: TGTGCCAGCAGCTGGGAGGGGGTATCCCTCGGCACCGGGGAGCTGTTTTTT
clone_size: .; d_call: .; v_call: TRBV19; j_call: TRBJ1-1; cdr3_aa: CASSIFWGGQTNTEAFF; cdr3_nt: TGTGCCAGTAGTATTTTCTGGGGGGGGCAGACGAACACTGAAGCTTTCTTT
clone_size: .; d_call: TRBD2; v_call: TRBV5-1; j_call: TRBJ2-7; cdr3_aa: CASSGGLAGGPYYEQYF; cdr3_nt: TGCGCCAGCAGCGGGGGACTAGCGGGAGGGCCATACTACGAGCAGTACTTC
clone_size: .; d_call: .; v_call: TRBV5-5; j_call: TRBJ2-5; cdr3_aa: CASSLNLRVEGTQETQYF; cdr3_nt: TGTGCCAGCAGCTTGAACCTCAGGGTTGAGGGGACACAAGAGACCCAGTACTTC
clone_size: .; d_call: TRBD2; v_call: TRBV20-1; j_call: TRBJ2-1; cdr3_aa: CSASRLAGELYNEQFF; cdr3_nt: TGCAGTGCTAGTAGGCTAGCGGGAGAGTTGTACAATGAGCAGTTCTTC
clone_size: .; d_call: TRBD1; v_call: TRBV6-4; j_call: TRBJ2-7; cdr3_aa: CASKMGQGASSYEQYF; cdr3_nt: TGTGCCAGCAAGATGGGACAGGGGGCGAGCTCCTACGAGCAGTACTTC
clone_size: .; d_call: .; v_call: TRBV18; j_call: TRBJ1-5; cdr3_aa: CASSLQGIRNQPQHF; cdr3_nt: TGTGCCAGCTCACTACAGGGTATTAGGAATCAGCCCCAGCATTTT
clone_size: .; d_call: TRBD1; v_call: TRBV7-8; j_call: TRBJ2-1; cdr3_aa: CASSVTGGEQFF; cdr3_nt: TGTGCCAGCAGCGTTACAGGGGGCGAGCAGTTCTTC
clone_size: .; d_call: .; v_call: TRBV5-6; j_call: TRBJ1-1; cdr3_aa: CASTYEVNTEAFF; cdr3_nt: TGTGCCAGCACCTATGAGGTGAACACTGAAGCTTTCTTT
clone_size: .; d_call: .; v_call: TRBV28; j_call: TRBJ1-6; cdr3_aa: CASSPRTGFGSPLHF; cdr3_nt: TGTGCCAGCAGTCCCCGAACAGGGTTTGGGTCACCCCTCCACTTT
clone_size: .; d_call: .; v_call: TRBV24-1; j_call: TRBJ2-2; cdr3_aa: CATSDLGGVDGELFF; cdr3_nt: TGTGCCACCAGTGATTTAGGAGGGGTGGACGGGGAGCTGTTTTTT
clone_size: .; d_call: TRBD1; v_call: TRBV24-1; j_call: TRBJ2-7; cdr3_aa: CATSDSGTGPYEQYF; cdr3_nt: TGTGCCACCAGTGACTCCGGGACAGGGCCCTACGAGCAGTACTTC
clone_size: .; d_call: .; v_call: TRBV7-4; j_call: TRBJ1-2; cdr3_aa: CRQGWLDYGYTF; cdr3_nt: TGTAGGCAGGGGTGGTTGGACTATGGCTACACCTTC
clone_size: .; d_call: TRBD2; v_call: TRBV3-1/TRBV3-2; j_call: TRBJ2-1; cdr3_aa: CASSQGTSVSYNEQFF; cdr3_nt: TGTGCCAGCAGCCAAGGAACTAGCGTGTCCTACAATGAGCAGTTCTTC
clone_size: .; d_call: .; v_call: TRBV7-2; j_call: TRBJ2-3; cdr3_aa: CASSLASGGTDTQYF; cdr3_nt: TGTGCCAGCAGCTTAGCTTCCGGGGGCACAGATACGCAGTATTTT
clone_size: .; d_call: TRBD1; v_call: TRBV7-8; j_call: TRBJ2-2; cdr3_aa: CASSPEGTGWGGELFF; cdr3_nt: TGTGCCAGCAGCCCCGAAGGGACAGGGTGGGGCGGGGAGCTGTTTTTT
clone_size: .; d_call: TRBD2; v_call: TRBV10-2; j_call: TRBJ2-1; cdr3_aa: CASRATLFGTSGSNEQFF; cdr3_nt: TGCGCCAGCAGAGCTACCCTTTTCGGGACTAGCGGGAGCAATGAGCAGTTCTTC
clone_size: .; d_call: .; v_call: TRBV4-2; j_call: TRBJ2-5; cdr3_aa: CASSQDRVGETQYF; cdr3_nt: TGTGCCAGCAGCCAAGATCGGGTTGGAGAGACCCAGTACTTC
clone_size: .; d_call: .; v_call: TRBV28; j_call: TRBJ1-5; cdr3_aa: CASSLGGHPGNQPQHF; cdr3_nt: TGTGCCAGCAGTTTGGGGGGGCACCCGGGAAATCAGCCCCAGCATTTT
clone_size: .; d_call: .; v_call: TRBV20-1; j_call: TRBJ1-2; cdr3_aa: CSASSGRGHYGYTF; cdr3_nt: TGCAGTGCTAGTTCGGGCCGAGGGCACTATGGCTACACCTTC
clone_size: .; d_call: .; v_call: TRBV24-1; j_call: TRBJ2-5; cdr3_aa: CATSDSTGRGTQYF; cdr3_nt: TGTGCCACCAGTGATTCAACAGGGAGGGGGACCCAGTACTTC
clone_size: once; d_call: TRBD1; v_call: TRBV5-8; j_call: TRBJ1-1; cdr3_aa: CASSLHRGVGEAFF; cdr3_nt: TGTGCCAGCAGCCTACACAGGGGAGTAGGTGAAGCTTTCTTT
clone_size: .; d_call: .; v_call: TRBV10-3; j_call: TRBJ2-7; cdr3_aa: CAISDAAGDRYEQYF; cdr3_nt: TGTGCCATCAGTGATGCGGCAGGGGATCGCTACGAGCAGTACTTC
clone_size: .; d_call: .; v_call: TRBV5-8; j_call: TRBJ1-6; cdr3_aa: CASSSEFNSPLHF; cdr3_nt: TGTGCCAGCAGCTCGGAGTTTAATTCACCCCTCCACTTT
clone_size: .; d_call: TRBD1; v_call: TRBV6-5; j_call: TRBJ2-5; cdr3_aa: CASSYSRTGGKETQYF; cdr3_nt: TGTGCCAGCAGTTACTCGCGGACAGGGGGCAAAGAGACCCAGTACTTC
clone_size: .; d_call: TRBD2; v_call: TRBV7-6; j_call: TRBJ2-3; cdr3_aa: CASSREVAGSSTDTQYF; cdr3_nt: TGTGCCAGCAGCCGGGAAGTAGCGGGAAGTAGCACAGATACGCAGTATTTT
clone_size: .; d_call: TRBD1; v_call: TRBV27; j_call: TRBJ1-4; cdr3_aa: CASSDFTGRGPKLFF; cdr3_nt: TGTGCCAGCAGTGATTTTACCGGCAGGGGGCCTAAACTGTTTTTT
clone_size: .; d_call: .; v_call: TRBV19; j_call: TRBJ1-6; cdr3_aa: CASSIAESSYNSPLHF; cdr3_nt: TGTGCCAGTAGTATTGCGGAGAGCTCCTATAATTCACCCCTCCACTTT
clone_size: .; d_call: .; v_call: TRBV10-2; j_call: TRBJ1-6; cdr3_aa: CASGTHYNSPLHF; cdr3_nt: TGCGCCAGCGGGACACACTATAATTCACCCCTCCACTTT
clone_size: .; d_call: TRBD2; v_call: TRBV28; j_call: TRBJ2-1; cdr3_aa: CASRSELAGARRINEQFF; cdr3_nt: TGTGCCAGCAGATCCGAACTAGCGGGAGCCAGGAGAATCAATGAGCAGTTCTTC
clone_size: .; d_call: TRBD2; v_call: TRBV5-6; j_call: TRBJ2-7; cdr3_aa: CASSPGFRGGNYEQYF; cdr3_nt: TGTGCCAGCAGCCCGGGTTTCCGGGGAGGGAACTACGAGCAGTACTTC
clone_size: .; d_call: .; v_call: TRBV28; j_call: TRBJ1-2; cdr3_aa: CASGTVRGSTYGYTF; cdr3_nt: TGTGCCAGCGGCACAGTCCGTGGTTCTACCTATGGCTACACCTTC
clone_size: .; d_call: TRBD1; v_call: TRBV18; j_call: TRBJ2-1; cdr3_aa: CASSLSQQGASNEQFF; cdr3_nt: TGTGCCAGCTCACTTTCCCAACAGGGGGCGAGCAATGAGCAGTTCTTC
clone_size: .; d_call: TRBD2; v_call: TRBV6-6; j_call: TRBJ2-2; cdr3_aa: CASSLSSGTSGRASTGELFF; cdr3_nt: TGTGCCAGCAGCCTCTCCTCCGGGACTAGCGGGAGGGCTAGCACCGGGGAGCTGTTTTTT
clone_size: .; d_call: .; v_call: TRBV11-2; j_call: TRBJ1-3; cdr3_aa: CASSQAGRVNTIYF; cdr3_nt: TGTGCCAGCAGCCAAGCGGGTCGGGTAAACACCATATATTTT
clone_size: .; d_call: .; v_call: TRBV12-3/TRBV12-4; j_call: TRBJ1-1; cdr3_aa: CASRLTGGTEAFF; cdr3_nt: TGTGCCAGCAGGTTGACGGGTGGCACTGAAGCTTTCTTT
clone_size: .; d_call: TRBD2; v_call: TRBV14; j_call: TRBJ2-7; cdr3_aa: CASSLWTSGKYEQYF; cdr3_nt: TGTGCCAGCAGCCTCTGGACTAGCGGAAAATACGAGCAGTACTTC
clone_size: .; d_call: .; v_call: TRBV15; j_call: TRBJ1-6; cdr3_aa: CATSSITDSSGSSPLHF; cdr3_nt: TGTGCCACCAGCAGCATAACGGACAGTTCCGGTAGTTCACCCCTCCACTTT
clone_size: .; d_call: .; v_call: TRBV6-5; j_call: TRBJ2-7; cdr3_aa: CASSYPNSYEQYF; cdr3_nt: TGTGCCAGCAGTTACCCGAACAGCTACGAGCAGTACTTC
clone_size: .; d_call: TRBD2; v_call: TRBV5-1; j_call: TRBJ2-5; cdr3_aa: CASGTGGRLSSGGQYF; cdr3_nt: TGCGCCAGCGGGACGGGCGGACGGCTATCCTCGGGGGGCCAGTACTTC
clone_size: .; d_call: .; v_call: TRBV5-8; j_call: TRBJ1-1; cdr3_aa: CASSFARGAFF; cdr3_nt: TGTGCCAGCAGCTTTGCCCGGGGAGCTTTCTTT
clone_size: .; d_call: TRBD1; v_call: TRBV15; j_call: TRBJ1-4; cdr3_aa: CATSRGTGTVGEKLFF; cdr3_nt: TGTGCCACCAGCAGAGGGACAGGCACCGTCGGGGAAAAACTGTTTTTT